The 28 T cell receptor beta chains presented below share a single source sample, sequenced in a study of CD8+ T cells in alopecia areata. The CD4+ cells of several biomarker-study patients went through sorting. This sorting yielded CD25+CD127- cells. As the sequencing template, cDNA was produced by extracting RNA and reverse transcribing it. Assay used: immunoSEQ multiplex PCR; TCRdb lists only in-frame clones, some missing. The sample has tens of thousands of clones, 60% to 70% seen once. The specimen sequenced was CD4+ Tregs sorted from blood. The receptors come from a human donor with alopecia areata.

J is TRBJ2-2 and V is TRBV2; D possibly corresponds to TRBD1 (5 bases). The CDR3 totals 16 residues. Germline values: CDR1 SNHLY, CDR2 FYNNEI. V was clipped by 5 bases and J by 0 bases, with 13 bases between them. This CDR3 is CASSPRGTSNTGELFF. CDR3 DNA: TGTGCCAGCAGTCCTAGGGGCACCTCGAACACCGGGGAGCTGTTTTTT.

The chain is built from TRBV5-1 and TRBJ2-5; D gene unclear. CDR1 and CDR2 from the germline V gene are SGHRS and YFSETQ. The CDR3 is 14 amino acids. Trimming took 0 bases from V and 5 from J, leaving 11 bases between them. CDR3 sequence reads: CASSLGVVLETQYF. The CDR3 region has the DNA TGCGCCAGCAGCTTGGGGGTGGTACTGGAGACCCAGTACTTC.

The J gene is TRBJ1-6, the V gene TRBV5-8; 8 nucleotides match TRBD1. The germline gives CDR1 SGHTS, CDR2 YDEGEE. CDR3 length: 13 amino acids. Losses at the gene ends were 7 bases for V and 8 bases for J; bases not matched to a gene: 5. CDR3 nucleotides: TGTGCCAGCGGATACAGGGGGGATTCACCCCTCCACTTT. Its protein is CASGYRGDSPLHF.

This clone was found a few times. CDR3 DNA sequence: TGTGCCAGCAGCGCCTTTCCAGGGGCTGCTGGAAACACCATATATTTT. As protein: CASSAFPGAAGNTIYF. The genes are TRBV7-2 and TRBJ1-3; TRBD1 is a possible D gene (6 bases). The CDR3 loop spans 16 amino acids. V was cut by 5 bases and J by 2 bases, with 16 bases left in between. The germline V gene encodes CDR1 SGHTA and CDR2 FQGNSA.

This clone showed up just a few times. The chain carries TRBV27 and TRBJ2-1; no reliable D call. V lost 2 bases to trimming and J lost 8 bases, with 13 bases between them. This CDR3 spans 14 amino acids. Germline assignment: CDR1 MNHEY and CDR2 SMNVEV (reference sequence). CDR3 loop: CASSLRAASYEQFF. The CDR3 nucleotides read TGTGCCAGCAGTTTACGGGCTGCCTCATATGAGCAGTTCTTC.

V gene TRBV5-1 combines with J gene TRBJ2-7, with D tentatively TRBD2 (6 bases). V was clipped by 2 bases and J by 4 bases, with 13 bases between them. CDR1 and CDR2 (germline): SGHRS, YFSETQ. The CDR3 is 14 amino acids. This chain's CDR3 is CASSLGPAGYEQYF. The CDR3, as DNA: TGCGCCAGCAGCTTAGGACCCGCGGGGTACGAGCAGTACTTC.

V is TRBV28 and J is TRBJ1-4; 10 bases fit TRBD1. The V gene end was trimmed by 3 bases and the J gene end by 8 bases; junction bases not matched to a gene: 3. From germline, CDR1 is MDHEN and CDR2 SYDVKM. This CDR3 comprises 14 residues. CDR3 region: CASSFGTGEEKLFF. In DNA, the CDR3 is TGTGCCAGCAGTTTTGGGACAGGGGAGGAAAAACTGTTTTTT.

The rearrangement joins TRBV29-1 to TRBJ1-1; TRBD1 matches 7 bases. Germline V gene sequence: CDR1 SQVTM, CDR2 ANQGSEA. This CDR3 is built from 10 residues. J gave up 8 bases and V 6 bases, and 3 bases lay outside the gene matches. The CDR3 DNA reads TGCAGCGTCTCGGGACAGGAAGCTTTCTTT. This translates into CSVSGQEAFF.

This clone has a single count. The rearrangement links TRBV10-2 to TRBJ1-5, with D unresolved. The CDR3 is made up of 13 amino acids. The V gene's germline CDR1 is WSHSY and CDR2 SAAADI. With 11 bases removed from V and 4 bases from J, the gap between germline ends came to 15 bases. DNA for the CDR3: TGCGCCTCCTGCCTTGCGGCGAATCAGCCCCAGCATTTT. Translating gives CASCLAANQPQHF.

CDR3 loop: CASSPTERRISYEQYF. The CDR3 DNA sequence: TGTGCCAGCAGTCCTACCGAGAGGAGAATCTCCTACGAGCAGTACTTC. The V call is TRBV27, the J call TRBJ2-7; no definite D call. Germline V gives CDR1 MNHEY, CDR2 SMNVEV (reference sequence). Between the trimmed V and J ends, which lost 5 bases and 0 bases, there was a span of 17 bases. This CDR3 has 16 amino acids.

V usage is TRBV6-5 and J usage is TRBJ2-5, with 9 bases that match TRBD1. The CDR3 contains 16 residues. The V segment lost 4 bases and the J segment 7 bases; nucleotides outside the gene matches: 13. CDR1 is MNHEY and CDR2 is SVGAGI in the germline V gene. The CDR3 bases are TGTGCCAGCAGTTCGACCCCCTACAGGGGGCTGGGGACCCAGTACTTC. Its translation is CASSSTPYRGLGTQYF.

This clone was detected a few times. Written as DNA, the CDR3 is TGTGCCAGCAGTTTACTACTAGGGACAGGGGACTATGGCTACACCTTC. As protein: CASSLLLGTGDYGYTF. J is TRBJ1-2 and V is TRBV28, with 10 bases that match TRBD1. The germline gives CDR1 MDHEN, CDR2 SYDVKM. V was clipped by 2 bases and J by 3 bases; unmatched bases: 6. The CDR3 loop spans 16 amino acids.

This clone was picked up a small number of times. The genes are TRBV4-1 and TRBJ2-5, with D perhaps matching TRBD2 (5 bases). V was shortened by 2 bases and J by 1 base, with 8 bases between the two germline ends. This CDR3 comprises 14 residues. Germline V gene data show CDR1 as MGHRA and CDR2 as YSYEKL. The CDR3, as DNA: TGCGCCAGCAGCCAAATCGGGGTCCAAGAGACCCAGTACTTC. This gives the protein CASSQIGVQETQYF.

This clone has more than one count but fewer than ten. V usage is TRBV28 and J usage is TRBJ1-5, with D possibly TRBD1 on 5 matching bases. Trimming left V 3 bases short and J 2 bases short, with 8 bases between. Germline V gene lookup returns CDR1 MDHEN and CDR2 SYDVKM. This CDR3 region has 14 residues. The CDR3 protein is CASSFWGGNQPQHF. Here the CDR3 DNA reads TGTGCCAGCAGTTTCTGGGGCGGCAATCAGCCCCAGCATTTT.

This chain links TRBV5-1 with TRBJ1-1, with D tentatively TRBD1 (6 bases). This CDR3 region has 15 residues. Germline lookup yields CDR1 SGHRS and CDR2 YFSETQ. V was cut by 0 bases and J by 0 bases, with 9 bases left in between. In nucleotides, the CDR3 is TGCGCCAGCAGCTTGGTACAGGGCCTGAACACTGAAGCTTTCTTT. Translated: CASSLVQGLNTEAFF.

The rearrangement uses TRBV6-1 and TRBJ2-5; maybe TRBD2 (5 bases). In germline, CDR1 is MNHNS, CDR2 SASEGT. The length of the CDR3 is 14 residues. Trimming removed 8 bases at V and 2 bases at J, with 15 bases between. CDR3 in amino acids: CASGPSGRQETQYF. CDR3 in DNA: TGTGCCAGCGGACCGAGCGGTCGGCAAGAGACCCAGTACTTC.

This clone was found a few times. This rearrangement joins TRBV18 to TRBJ2-2, with TRBD1 as a possible D gene (6 bases). Germline CDR1 is KGHSH and CDR2 is LQKENI. Between the trimmed V and J ends, which lost 6 bases and 6 bases, there was a span of 14 bases. The CDR3 extends over 14 amino acids. CDR3 bases: TGTGCCAGCTCGTCCAGGGGTACGGCCGGGGAGCTGTTTTTT. Protein sequence: CASSSRGTAGELFF.

This clone was detected once. The chain couples TRBV30 to TRBJ2-2; D uncertain. V lost 7 bases and J 6 bases, leaving 12 bases between the germline ends. The CDR3 contains 12 residues. Germline CDR1 GTSNPN, CDR2 SVGIG (reference sequence). This CDR3 is CASPTLAGELFF. CDR3 in DNA: TGTGCCTCCCCCACTTTGGCCGGGGAGCTGTTTTTT.

This sequence joins TRBV28 and TRBJ1-1; 8 bases match TRBD1. There are 12 residues in the CDR3. Germline CDR1 MDHEN, CDR2 SYDVKM. V shed 6 bases, J shed 11 bases, and the junction held 8 bases outside the gene matches. This CDR3 reads CASSRTGFRAFF. CDR3 in DNA: TGTGCCAGCAGCCGGACAGGGTTTAGGGCTTTCTTT.

The chain recombines TRBV6-5 with TRBJ2-4; D gene uncertain. CDR1 and CDR2 (germline): MNHEY, SVGAGI. The germline V and J ends were trimmed by 6 bases and 7 bases, with 7 bases remaining between them. The CDR3 is 11 residues long. The CDR3 sequence: CASRGSNIQYF. CDR3 bases: TGTGCCAGCAGAGGGTCGAACATTCAGTACTTC.

This chain joins TRBV5-1 and TRBJ2-3; D unclear. Per germline, CDR1 SGHRS and CDR2 YFSETQ. The CDR3 has 15 amino acids. V dropped 0 bases and J dropped 2 bases, with 10 bases sitting between them. For the CDR3, the DNA is TGCGCCAGCAGCTTGGGGTACAGCTACACAGATACGCAGTATTTT. It encodes CASSLGYSYTDTQYF.

V is TRBV5-5 and J is TRBJ2-5; TRBD2 aligns across 7 bases. This CDR3 has 14 residues. V lost 4 bases to trimming and J lost 5 bases; unmatched junction nucleotides: 8. Germline CDR1 and CDR2: SGHKS and YYEKEE (reference sequence). The DNA for the CDR3 is TGTGCCAGCAGCCACCAGCGGGACTTGGAGACCCAGTACTTC. It is translated as CASSHQRDLETQYF.

The gene calls are TRBV11-2 and TRBJ1-1, with 8 bases lining up with TRBD1. The J segment lost 4 bases and the V segment lost 5 bases, leaving 3 bases of the junction unmatched. CDR1 and CDR2 (germline): SGHAT, FQNNGV. The CDR3 sequence is 13 residues long. CDR3 nucleotides: TGTGCCAGCAGCGTGGACAGGGCCACTGAAGCTTTCTTT. It specifies CASSVDRATEAFF.

The chain uses TRBV6-5 and TRBJ2-7; the match to TRBD2 covers 12 bases. Germline V gives CDR1 MNHEY, CDR2 SVGAGI. This CDR3 comprises 14 residues. The ends lost 6 bases at V and 1 base at J; junction bases unmatched: 1. Written as DNA, the CDR3 is TGTGCCAGCAGAGGACTAGCGGGATCCTACGAGCAGTACTTC. As protein: CASRGLAGSYEQYF.

This clone appeared a few times. V and J are TRBV19 and TRBJ2-7; 12 bases line up with TRBD2. CDR1 LNHDA and CDR2 SQIVND come from the germline V gene (reference sequence). This CDR3 is 15 amino acids long. V trimming: 6 bases; J trimming: 4 bases; junction bases outside the gene matches: 7. Here the CDR3 reads CASRKLAGGPYEQYF. In nucleotides, the CDR3 is TGTGCCAGTAGAAAACTAGCGGGGGGACCTTACGAGCAGTACTTC.

This clone occurred a few times. J is TRBJ2-7 and V is TRBV2, with D uncertain. V dropped 4 bases and J dropped 0 bases, with 7 bases sitting between them. In germline, CDR1 is SNHLY, CDR2 FYNNEI. The CDR3 totals 13 residues. The CDR3 DNA follows: TGTGCCAGCAGTGGGGTCGGCTCCTACGAGCAGTACTTC. It is translated as CASSGVGSYEQYF.

The J gene is TRBJ1-2, the V gene TRBV28; D is possibly TRBD1 (6 bases). Trimming removed 4 bases from V and 0 bases from J, with 12 bases in between. This CDR3 contains 15 residues. CDR1 MDHEN and CDR2 SYDVKM come from the germline V gene. The CDR3 nucleotides are TGTGCCAGCAGTTCAACAGGGTTAGCTAACTATGGCTACACCTTC. Translation: CASSSTGLANYGYTF.

The J gene is TRBJ2-3, the V gene TRBV5-1; the match to TRBD2 covers 7 bases. The germline gives CDR1 SGHRS, CDR2 YFSETQ. The CDR3 length is 18 residues. V was clipped by 4 bases and J by 1 base; unmatched bases: 15. As DNA, the CDR3 is TGCGCCAGCAGCAACGGGGTAGCGGGCACCTCGGGCACAGATACGCAGTATTTT. Translation gives CASSNGVAGTSGTDTQYF.